This T cell receptor (beta chain) was found in a study of blood T cell repertoires in COVID-19. Study-wide background: PBMCs, B-cell-depleted T cells, or T cells provided the cDNA or gDNA that made up the material.

Per the original methods: Nucleated cell counts were estimated from reference gene primer amplification. This table comes from immunoSEQ multiplex PCR, and its TCRdb copy is limited to in-frame clones, with some not included. V, J and clone size reflect that table, while D and trimming were determined from the DNA. The sample has fewer than 300,000 clones; approximately 89% are singletons. V lost 8 bases to trimming and J lost 4 bases, with 11 bases between them. CDR3 size: 12 residues. Germline values: CDR1 MNHEY, CDR2 SVGAGI. Sequencing input: peripheral blood. The origin of this receptor is a middle-aged man who had recovered from COVID-19. The rearrangement links TRBV6-5 to TRBJ1-2; D not resolved. CDR3 amino acids: CASQDGGYGYTF. The CDR3 region has the DNA TGTGCCAGCCAAGACGGCGGCTATGGCTACACCTTC.